Below, 27 T cell receptor beta chains from the same sample are listed, as sequenced in a study of cytomegalovirus exposure and HLA in healthy donors. The protocol was immunoSEQ multiplex PCR, while the TCRdb copy is restricted to in-frame clones and leaves out a portion. The sample yields 100,000 to 120,000 clones, roughly 90% seen once. The source material was PBMCs. Receptors were obtained from a woman aged 25 to 39 in good health and CMV-seropositive.

This clone showed up just a few times. The V call is TRBV9, the J call TRBJ2-2; D is unresolved. Per germline, CDR1 SGDLS and CDR2 YYNGEE. This CDR3 has 12 residues. Deletions cut 3 bases from V and 8 bases from J, with 8 bases between. The CDR3 nucleotides are TGTGCCAGCAGCGGCCTCGGGGGGGAGCTGTTTTTT. It codes for CASSGLGGELFF.

The V gene is TRBV2, the J gene TRBJ2-7; 11 bases align to TRBD2. The CDR3 has 13 amino acids. CDR1 is SNHLY, CDR2 FYNNEI, per germline. With V trimmed by 11 bases and J by 6 bases, 9 bases remained unmatched. The CDR3 DNA sequence: TGTGCCGGGAGTAGCGGGAGGGATGGCGAGCAGTACTTC. Translated: CAGSSGRDGEQYF.

CDR3 in DNA: TGTGCCAGCGGAAAGCGGGCGAACACCGGGGAGCTGTTTTTT. Translating it yields CASGKRANTGELFF. The chain links TRBV9 to TRBJ2-2; weak D call: TRBD2 (6 bases). Trimming removed 7 bases from V and 0 bases from J, with 10 bases in between. There are 14 residues in the CDR3. Germline CDR1 and CDR2: SGDLS and YYNGEE. The whole variable domain, remainder taken from reference TRBV9 and TRBJ2-2, is DSGVTQTPKHLITATGQRVTLRCSPRSGDLSVYWYQQSLDQGLQFLIQYYNGEERAKGNILERFSAQQFPDLHSELNLSSLELGDSALYFCASGKRANTGELFFGEGSRLTVL.

CDR3 coding DNA: TGTGCCAGCAGTGACTCGTTAGAGGGAGCCACGAACACCGGGGAGCTGTTTTTT. The encoded protein is CASSDSLEGATNTGELFF. V usage is TRBV6-4 and J usage is TRBJ2-2; possible D gene TRBD2, 5 bases. The germline gives CDR1 MRHNA, CDR2 SNTAGT. The CDR3 runs 18 residues. V was shortened by 0 bases and J by 0 bases, with 14 bases between the two germline ends.

The rearrangement links TRBV29-1 to TRBJ1-1; no firm D call. Trimming cost V 6 bases and J 3 bases, with 17 bases left between them. CDR3 length equals 14 residues. CDR1 is SQVTM and CDR2 is ANQGSEA in the germline V gene. The CDR3, as DNA: TGCAGCGTCCAGACGCGACTGTCTGACACTGAAGCTTTCTTT. This translates into CSVQTRLSDTEAFF.

The V and J genes are TRBV14 and TRBJ2-7, with 8 positions matching TRBD2. The V and J ends lost 0 bases and 3 bases, in that order; junction bases with no gene match: 7. This CDR3 contains 16 residues. Looked up from germline, CDR1 is SGHDN and CDR2 is FVKESK. CDR3 amino acids: CASSQDLLRGVYEQYF. As DNA, the CDR3 is TGTGCCAGCAGCCAAGATCTACTGCGGGGGGTCTACGAGCAGTACTTC.

V and J are TRBV15 and TRBJ2-1; 8 bases map to TRBD2. Germline V gene data show CDR1 as LNHNV and CDR2 as YYDKDF (reference sequence). The CDR3 runs 17 residues. Losses at the gene ends were 3 bases for V and 8 bases for J; bases not matched to a gene: 15. The CDR3 is CATSSSTSGRGSDEQFF. CDR3 sequence (DNA): TGTGCCACCAGCAGTTCCACTAGCGGCCGGGGGAGCGATGAGCAGTTCTTC.

This chain connects TRBV6-5 to TRBJ2-5, with TRBD1 matching 11 bases. This CDR3 has 15 amino acids. Germline V gene sequence: CDR1 MNHEY, CDR2 SVGAGI. V lost 6 bases to trimming and J lost 5 bases; unmatched junction nucleotides: 8. The CDR3 nucleotides are TGTGCCAGCAGCCCTGAGGACAGGGGGCCTGAGACCCAGTACTTC. It yields the protein CASSPEDRGPETQYF.

The chain links TRBV2 to TRBJ1-3; weak D call: TRBD1 (6 bases). The CDR3 covers 16 residues. Per the germline V gene, CDR1 is SNHLY and CDR2 is FYNNEI. Trimming removed 3 bases at V and 0 bases at J, with 12 bases between. The CDR3 sequence is CASSELRGSSGNTIYF. The DNA for the CDR3 is TGTGCCAGCAGTGAGTTGAGGGGGAGCTCTGGAAACACCATATATTTT.

The chain combines TRBV11-3 with TRBJ2-5, with TRBD1 matching 7 bases. Germline V gene data show CDR1 as SGHNT and CDR2 as YENEEA. The trim removed 1 base at V and 9 bases at J, leaving 11 bases unmatched. The CDR3 consists of 15 residues. The CDR3 loop is CASSLGVQGIESQYF. CDR3 bases: TGTGCCAGCAGCTTAGGGGTACAGGGGATCGAGTCCCAGTACTTC.

The chain is built from TRBV2 and TRBJ1-6, with 8 bases that match TRBD1. V was pared by 6 bases and J by 6 bases, with 10 bases of the junction left unmatched. There are 16 residues in the CDR3. Germline-derived CDR1 and CDR2 are SNHLY and FYNNEI. The CDR3 coding sequence is TGTGCCAGCAGCGTACAGGGGGAACGTGTTAATTCACCCCTCCACTTT. Its protein product is CASSVQGERVNSPLHF.

The rearrangement uses TRBV27 and TRBJ1-2; D might be TRBD1 (5 bases). V lost 4 bases to trimming and J lost 2 bases, with 17 bases between them. Germline CDR1 reads MNHEY; CDR2 reads SMNVEV (reference sequence). There are 16 residues in the CDR3. The CDR3 DNA is TGTGCCAGCAGTTCCCTGGGGGAGCGGGGAAACTATGGCTACACCTTC. The encoded protein is CASSSLGERGNYGYTF.

The V and J genes are TRBV28 and TRBJ2-1, with 7 bases lining up with TRBD1. The CDR3 loop spans 14 amino acids. The germline gives CDR1 MDHEN, CDR2 SYDVKM. J lost 3 bases, V lost 9 bases, and 8 bases had no gene match. The CDR3, as DNA: TGTGCCAGTAATACCTGGGACAGCTACAATGAGCAGTTCTTC. Protein product: CASNTWDSYNEQFF.

The gene calls are TRBV10-3 and TRBJ2-2, with TRBD2 matching 10 bases. Germline V gene data show CDR1 as ENHRY and CDR2 as SYGVKD. The CDR3 has 15 residues. Germline trimming cut 7 bases from V and 6 bases from J; bases unmatched to any gene: 8. This CDR3 reads CAITQLAGTSGELFF. CDR3 coding DNA: TGTGCCATCACCCAACTAGCGGGGACCTCCGGGGAGCTGTTTTTT.

The chain carries TRBV19 and TRBJ1-6; TRBD1 might be the D (6 bases). V dropped 5 bases and J dropped 8 bases, with 10 bases sitting between them. Germline-derived CDR1 and CDR2 are LNHDA and SQIVND (reference sequence). This CDR3 has 13 residues. CDR3 nucleotide sequence: TGTGCCAGTAGTTGGGGGCCTGATTCACCCCTCCACTTT. Encoded protein: CASSWGPDSPLHF.

This clone was observed a handful of times. The chain carries TRBV5-4 and TRBJ2-3, with 7 bases fitting TRBD2. The ends lost 4 bases at V and 5 bases at J; junction bases unmatched: 10. From germline, CDR1 is SGHNT and CDR2 YYREEE (reference sequence). The CDR3 runs to 15 residues. CDR3 coding DNA: TGTGCCAGCAGCGCTCATAGGACTAGGGAAGATACGCAGTATTTT. Translated, it gives CASSAHRTREDTQYF.

This rearrangement joins TRBV6-6 to TRBJ1-1; weak D call: TRBD1 (6 bases). Trimming shortened V by 1 base and J by 4 bases, and 13 bases separated the two germline ends. The CDR3 sequence is 15 residues long. Germline lookup yields CDR1 MNHNY and CDR2 SVGAGI (reference sequence). In nucleotides, the CDR3 is TGTGCCAGCAGTTACTTGGACAGAGGAGGCACTGAAGCTTTCTTT. This codes for CASSYLDRGGTEAFF.

A single count supports this clone. CDR3 DNA sequence: TGTGCCAGCAGTGTTCGGGTTGGTGAGCAGTTCTTC. Translation gives CASSVRVGEQFF. The genes are TRBV2 and TRBJ2-1; D is unclear. CDR1 is SNHLY, CDR2 FYNNEI, per germline. The CDR3 runs 12 residues. V was cut by 4 bases and J by 9 bases, with 10 bases left in between.

The chain carries TRBV27 and TRBJ2-1; 7 nucleotides agree with TRBD2. The CDR3 totals 18 residues. Germline assignment: CDR1 MNHEY and CDR2 SMNVEV (reference sequence). V was clipped by 1 base and J by 1 base; unmatched bases: 10. CDR3 sequence (DNA): TGTGCCAGCAGTTTATTTGTAGGAGTAGCGGGTTCCTACAATGAGCAGTTCTTC. This codes for CASSLFVGVAGSYNEQFF.

This chain uses TRBV6-4 with TRBJ2-7; weak D call: TRBD2 (5 bases). V was clipped by 4 bases and J by 3 bases, with 10 bases between them. Germline CDR1 and CDR2: MRHNA and SNTAGT. There are 13 residues in the CDR3. The CDR3 sequence is CASSVELGYEQYF. The CDR3 nucleotides are TGTGCCAGCAGTGTTGAACTAGGCTACGAGCAGTACTTC.

The V call is TRBV19, the J call TRBJ2-7; the D gene is possibly TRBD1 (5 bases). V dropped 4 bases and J dropped 0 bases, with 10 bases sitting between them. The germline CDR1 and CDR2 sequences are LNHDA and SQIVND (reference sequence). CDR3 length: 14 amino acids. The CDR3 DNA reads as TGTGCCAGTAGTACCGCAGGGCTCTCCTACGAGCAGTACTTC. Protein product: CASSTAGLSYEQYF.

The V and J genes are TRBV11-2 and TRBJ2-7; 7 bases line up with TRBD2. Trimming took 2 bases from V and 3 from J; bases not matched to a gene: 1. Germline assignment: CDR1 SGHAT and CDR2 FQNNGV. There are 13 residues in the CDR3. The CDR3 spells CASSLSGGYEQYF. In DNA, the CDR3 is TGTGCCAGCAGCTTATCGGGGGGCTACGAGCAGTACTTC.

This clone was picked up one time. The chain couples TRBV6-5 to TRBJ2-3, with 7 bases identical to TRBD2. The CDR3 is 14 residues long. Trimming removed 6 bases from V and 3 bases from J; junction bases left unmatched: 6. Germline V CDR1 and CDR2: MNHEY, SVGAGI. CDR3 in amino acids: CASRSGLETDTQYF. The CDR3 DNA follows: TGTGCCAGCAGGTCCGGACTAGAAACAGATACGCAGTATTTT.

The chain has TRBV11-2 and TRBJ2-5, with D possibly matching TRBD1 (6 bases). Trimming cost V 5 bases and J 2 bases, with 12 bases left between them. Germline lookup yields CDR1 SGHAT and CDR2 FQNNGV. The CDR3 length is 14 residues. In nucleotides, the CDR3 is TGTGCCAGCAGCACAGTACAGGGTCAAGAGACCCAGTACTTC. As protein: CASSTVQGQETQYF.

The V call is TRBV30, the J call TRBJ2-2, with 9 bases matching TRBD2. CDR3 length: 14 amino acids. In germline, CDR1 is GTSNPN, CDR2 SVGIG (reference sequence). Losses at the gene ends were 4 bases for V and 1 base for J; bases not matched to a gene: 1. CDR3 DNA: TGTGCCTGGAAGACTAGCGGGAACACCGGGGAGCTGTTTTTT. Amino acids: CAWKTSGNTGELFF.

The chain carries TRBV7-3 and TRBJ2-1; 9 nucleotides line up with TRBD1. V was clipped by 0 bases and J by 4 bases; unmatched bases: 4. The germline gives CDR1 SGHTA, CDR2 FQGTGA. This CDR3 region has 16 residues. The CDR3 protein is CASSLTAGTGYNEQFF. The CDR3 region has the DNA TGTGCCAGCAGCTTAACGGCCGGGACAGGGTACAATGAGCAGTTCTTC.

This clone was seen only a few times. The chain is built from TRBV5-1 and TRBJ1-1; TRBD1 is a possible D gene (5 bases). Trimming left V 6 bases short and J 2 bases short, with 14 bases between. Germline CDR1 reads SGHRS; CDR2 reads YFSETQ. There are 14 residues in the CDR3. The CDR3 DNA reads as TGCGCCAGCAAACTCCAAGACAGCAACACTGAAGCTTTCTTT. Translation gives CASKLQDSNTEAFF.